The 5 T cell receptor beta chains below were found in one sample sequenced in a study of shared clonotypes between healthy human individuals. Sequencing used immunoSEQ multiplex PCR; TCRdb keeps in-frame clones, though not all of them. The table includes roughly 2.4 million clones, about 94% detected once. Sequences were obtained from naive CD4+ T cells sorted from blood. Subset specified: CD45RA+ positively selected. The receptors shown here come from a man aged 18 to 35 in good health.

The chain links TRBV10-1 to TRBJ1-5; TRBD1 is a possible D gene (5 bases). The CDR3 is made up of 13 amino acids. The V and J ends lost 4 bases and 7 bases respectively, with 11 bases between them. Per the germline V gene, CDR1 is WNHNN and CDR2 is SYGVQD (reference sequence). CDR3 DNA: TGCGCCAGCAGTGGGGGGGTCGGCCAGCCCCAGCATTTT. The encoded protein is CASSGGVGQPQHF.

The J gene is TRBJ2-1, the V gene TRBV2, with 8 bases fitting TRBD2. This CDR3 spans 15 amino acids. Germline CDR1 reads SNHLY; CDR2 reads FYNNEI. Trimming at V came to 6 bases and at J to 2 bases, leaving 6 bases not matched to a gene. The CDR3 loop reads CASSGTSRTYNEQFF. Written as DNA, the CDR3 is TGTGCCAGCAGCGGGACTAGTCGAACCTACAATGAGCAGTTCTTC.

The chain combines TRBV10-1 with TRBJ2-7, with TRBD2 matching 13 bases. The CDR3 is made up of 15 amino acids. Trimming cost V 4 bases and J 3 bases; bases outside gene matches: 3. The germline V gene encodes CDR1 WNHNN and CDR2 SYGVQD (reference sequence). In nucleotides, the CDR3 is TGCGCCAGCAGTGGGGGACTAGCGGGATACTACGAGCAGTACTTC. This encodes CASSGGLAGYYEQYF.

This chain uses TRBV7-9 with TRBJ2-3; 9 bases match TRBD1. CDR1 and CDR2 from the germline V gene are SEHNR and FQNEAQ (reference sequence). CDR3 length: 15 amino acids. V was pared by 3 bases and J by 4 bases, with 5 bases of the junction left unmatched. This chain's CDR3 is CASSLWTGESDTQYF. The CDR3 DNA reads TGTGCCAGCAGCTTGTGGACAGGGGAGTCAGATACGCAGTATTTT.

Regarding this clone: The sample contains more than one DNA sequence encoding this CDR3. This sequence joins TRBV28 and TRBJ1-2, with D unclear. Germline CDR1 and CDR2: MDHEN and SYDVKM. V lost 6 bases and J lost 4, with 6 bases in between. The CDR3 covers 11 residues. The CDR3 reads CASSNLYGYTF. The DNA for the CDR3 is TGTGCCAGCAGCAACCTCTATGGCTACACCTTC.